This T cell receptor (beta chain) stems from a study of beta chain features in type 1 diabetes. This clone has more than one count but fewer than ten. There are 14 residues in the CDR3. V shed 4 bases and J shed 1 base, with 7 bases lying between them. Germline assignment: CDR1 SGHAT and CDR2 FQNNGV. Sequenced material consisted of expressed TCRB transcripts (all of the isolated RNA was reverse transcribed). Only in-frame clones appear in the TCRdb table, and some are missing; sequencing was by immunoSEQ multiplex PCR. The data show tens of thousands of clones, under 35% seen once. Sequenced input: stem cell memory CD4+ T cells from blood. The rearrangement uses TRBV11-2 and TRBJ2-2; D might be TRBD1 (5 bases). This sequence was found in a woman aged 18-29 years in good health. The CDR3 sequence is CASSSQVNTGELFF. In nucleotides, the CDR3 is TGTGCCAGCAGCTCACAGGTGAACACCGGGGAGCTGTTTTTT.